The 9 T cell receptor beta chains reported below all come from one sample, sequenced in a study of blood T cell repertoires in COVID-19. Using immunoSEQ multiplex PCR, the repertoire was profiled, and TCRdb retains in-frame clones only, with some absent. The sample holds tens of thousands of clones, about nine tenths seen once. Material: peripheral blood. The receptors were sampled from a young man with acute or convalescent COVID-19.

The V and J genes are TRBV9 and TRBJ1-1, with D perhaps matching TRBD1 (5 bases). CDR3 length: 14 amino acids. Trimming took 0 bases from V and 8 from J, leaving 14 bases between them. Germline V CDR1 and CDR2: SGDLS, YYNGEE. The CDR3 region has the DNA TGTGCCAGCAGCGTAGCTACTTCGGGGGTAGAAGCTTTCTTT. Its translation is CASSVATSGVEAFF.

This chain joins TRBV11-3 and TRBJ1-1; TRBD1 matches 7 bases. CDR1 is SGHNT and CDR2 is YENEEA in the germline V gene. Trimming took 1 base from V and 6 from J; bases not matched to a gene: 2. The CDR3 contains 13 residues. The CDR3 nucleotides read TGTGCCAGCAGCTTAGTTGGGACAGCTGAAGCTTTCTTT. Its protein product is CASSLVGTAEAFF.

This clone has more than one count but fewer than ten. This chain uses TRBV6-6 with TRBJ2-3, with D possibly matching TRBD1 (5 bases). Germline CDR1 is MNHNY and CDR2 is SVGAGI (reference sequence). V was trimmed by 5 bases and J by 9 bases, leaving 9 bases between them. CDR3 length: 11 amino acids. The CDR3 nucleotides read TGTGCCAGCAGTCTAGGGGCAACGCAGTATTTT. This translates into CASSLGATQYF.

The V gene is TRBV2, the J gene TRBJ1-1; D not certain. Germline-derived CDR1 and CDR2 are SNHLY and FYNNEI. The CDR3 has 12 amino acids. Trimming took off 3 bases at V and 3 bases at J, with 5 bases between the two ends. CDR3 in amino acids: CASSDGYTEAFF. CDR3 coding DNA: TGTGCCAGCAGTGACGGGTACACTGAAGCTTTCTTT. Complete variable domain (other parts from reference TRBV2 and TRBJ1-1): EPEVTQTPSHQVTQMGQEVILRCVPISNHLYFYWYRQILGQKVEFLVSFYNNEISEKSEIFDDQFSVERPDGSNFTLKIRSTKLEDSAMYFCASSDGYTEAFFGQGTRLTVV.

The chain recombines TRBV14 with TRBJ1-6; no reliable D call. Germline CDR1 SGHDN, CDR2 FVKESK. The CDR3 loop spans 13 amino acids. Trimming cost V 4 bases and J 7 bases, with 8 bases left between them. CDR3 nucleotides: TGTGCCAGCAGCCTAGCCAGAAATTCACCCCTCCACTTT. Its translation is CASSLARNSPLHF.

The chain uses TRBV19 and TRBJ2-4; 9 bases map to TRBD1. This CDR3 spans 13 amino acids. With V trimmed by 6 bases and J by 12 bases, 9 bases remained unmatched. Germline lookup yields CDR1 LNHDA and CDR2 SQIVND (reference sequence). CDR3 residues: CASSPGQGSSQYF. CDR3 nucleotides: TGTGCCAGTAGCCCTGGACAGGGGTCGAGTCAGTACTTC.

This clone was observed once. This chain uses TRBV5-8 with TRBJ2-7, with a tentative D call TRBD1 (5 bases). V was clipped by 2 bases and J by 3 bases, with 9 bases between them. The CDR3 contains 13 residues. Germline V lookup: CDR1 SGHTS, CDR2 YDEGEE. The CDR3 DNA sequence: TGTGCCAGCAGCTTCACAGGTTTCTACGAGCAGTACTTC. Amino acid sequence: CASSFTGFYEQYF.

V and J are TRBV29-1 and TRBJ1-1; 9 bases are a match to TRBD1. The CDR3 is 11 amino acids. Germline CDR1 and CDR2: SQVTM and ANQGSEA. J was trimmed by 14 bases and V by 6 bases; bases with no gene match: 10. CDR3 DNA: TGCAGCGTGGCAATACAGGGGGCTTGGTTCTTT. As protein: CSVAIQGAWFF. The full variable domain, completed using reference TRBV29-1 and TRBJ1-1, is SAVISQKPSRDICQRGTSLTIQCQVDSQVTMMFWYRQQPGQSLTLIATANQGSEATYESGFVIDKFPISRPNLTFSTLTVSNMSPEDSSIYLCSVAIQGAWFFGQGTRLTVV.

The V call is TRBV7-2, the J call TRBJ1-1, with 9 bases matching TRBD1. CDR3 size: 14 residues. Germline loops: CDR1 SGHTA, CDR2 FQGNSA. V was clipped by 5 bases and J by 11 bases; unmatched bases: 12. CDR3 amino acids: CASSQGTGQVLAFF. The DNA for the CDR3 is TGTGCCAGCAGCCAAGGGACAGGGCAGGTTTTGGCTTTCTTT.